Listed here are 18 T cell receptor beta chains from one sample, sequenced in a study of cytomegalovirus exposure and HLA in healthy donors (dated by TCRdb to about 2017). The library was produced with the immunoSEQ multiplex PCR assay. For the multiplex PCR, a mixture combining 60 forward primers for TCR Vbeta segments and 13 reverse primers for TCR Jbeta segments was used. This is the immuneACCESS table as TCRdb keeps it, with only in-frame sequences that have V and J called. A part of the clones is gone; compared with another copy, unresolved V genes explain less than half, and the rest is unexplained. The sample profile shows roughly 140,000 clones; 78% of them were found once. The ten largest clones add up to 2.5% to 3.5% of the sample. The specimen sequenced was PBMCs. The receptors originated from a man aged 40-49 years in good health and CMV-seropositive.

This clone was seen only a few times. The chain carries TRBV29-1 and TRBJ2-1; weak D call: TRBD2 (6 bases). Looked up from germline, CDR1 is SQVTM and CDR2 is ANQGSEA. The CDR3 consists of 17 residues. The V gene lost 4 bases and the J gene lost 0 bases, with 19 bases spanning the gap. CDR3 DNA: TGCAGCGTTGGGAGGGGAAGGGGTTCTAGCTCCTACAATGAGCAGTTCTTC. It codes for CSVGRGRGSSSYNEQFF.

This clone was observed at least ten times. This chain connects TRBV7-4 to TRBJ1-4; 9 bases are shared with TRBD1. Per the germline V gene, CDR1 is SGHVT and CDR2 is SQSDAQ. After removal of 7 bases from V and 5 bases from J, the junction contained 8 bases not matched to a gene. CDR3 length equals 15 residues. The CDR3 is CASNLRTGENEKLFF. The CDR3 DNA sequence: TGTGCCAGCAACCTCCGGACAGGGGAAAATGAAAAACTGTTTTTT.

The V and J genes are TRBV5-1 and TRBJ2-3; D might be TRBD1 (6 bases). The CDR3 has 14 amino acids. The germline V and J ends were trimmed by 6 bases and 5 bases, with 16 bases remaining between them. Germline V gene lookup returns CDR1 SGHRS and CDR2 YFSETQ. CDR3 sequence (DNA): TGCGCCAGCACCCCGGTAGCCAGGGGAGATACGCAGTATTTT. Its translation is CASTPVARGDTQYF.

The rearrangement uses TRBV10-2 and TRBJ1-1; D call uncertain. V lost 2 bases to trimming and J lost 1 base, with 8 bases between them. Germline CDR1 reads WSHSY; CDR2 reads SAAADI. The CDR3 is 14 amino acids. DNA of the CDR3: TGCGCCAGCAGTGAGCAGGCGGGGAACACTGAAGCTTTCTTT. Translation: CASSEQAGNTEAFF.

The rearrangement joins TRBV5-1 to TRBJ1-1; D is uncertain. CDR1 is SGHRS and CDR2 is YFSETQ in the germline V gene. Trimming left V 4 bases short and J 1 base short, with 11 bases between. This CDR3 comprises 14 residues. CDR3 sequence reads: CASSLATGNTEAFF. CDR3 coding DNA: TGCGCCAGCAGCCTAGCGACGGGGAACACTGAAGCTTTCTTT. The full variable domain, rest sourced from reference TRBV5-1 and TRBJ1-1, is KAGVTQTPRYLIKTRGQQVTLSCSPISGHRSVSWYQQTPGQGLQFLFEYFSETQRNKGNFPGRFSGRQFSNSRSEMNVSTLELGDSALYLCASSLATGNTEAFFGQGTRLTVV.

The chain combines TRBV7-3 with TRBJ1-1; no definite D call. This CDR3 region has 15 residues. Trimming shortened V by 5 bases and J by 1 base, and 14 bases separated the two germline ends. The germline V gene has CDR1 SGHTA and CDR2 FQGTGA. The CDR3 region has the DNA TGTGCCAGCAGCCCGAGTAACCGCGGGAACACTGAAGCTTTCTTT. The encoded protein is CASSPSNRGNTEAFF.

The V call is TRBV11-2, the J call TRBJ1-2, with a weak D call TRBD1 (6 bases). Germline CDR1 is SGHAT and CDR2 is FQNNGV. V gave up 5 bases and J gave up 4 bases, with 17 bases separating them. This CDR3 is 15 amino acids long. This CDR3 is CASSPRQAAGYGYTF. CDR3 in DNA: TGTGCCAGCAGCCCACGACAGGCCGCGGGCTATGGCTACACCTTC.

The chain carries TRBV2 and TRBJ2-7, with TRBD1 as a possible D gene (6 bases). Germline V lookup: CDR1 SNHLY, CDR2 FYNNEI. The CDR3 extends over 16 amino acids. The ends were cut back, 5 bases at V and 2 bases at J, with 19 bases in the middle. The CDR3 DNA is TGTGCCAGCAGTTTGGGTGACAGGCCCCCCGCCTACGAGCAGTACTTC. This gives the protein CASSLGDRPPAYEQYF.

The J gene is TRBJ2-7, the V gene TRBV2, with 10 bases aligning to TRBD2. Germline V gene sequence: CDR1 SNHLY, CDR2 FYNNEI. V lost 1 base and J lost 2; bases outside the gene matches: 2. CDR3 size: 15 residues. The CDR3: CASSEVLAGPYEQYF. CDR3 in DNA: TGTGCCAGCAGTGAAGTACTAGCGGGACCCTACGAGCAGTACTTC. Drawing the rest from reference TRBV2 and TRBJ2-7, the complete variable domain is EPEVTQTPSHQVTQMGQEVILRCVPISNHLYFYWYRQILGQKVEFLVSFYNNEISEKSEIFDDQFSVERPDGSNFTLKIRSTKLEDSAMYFCASSEVLAGPYEQYFGPGTRLTVT.

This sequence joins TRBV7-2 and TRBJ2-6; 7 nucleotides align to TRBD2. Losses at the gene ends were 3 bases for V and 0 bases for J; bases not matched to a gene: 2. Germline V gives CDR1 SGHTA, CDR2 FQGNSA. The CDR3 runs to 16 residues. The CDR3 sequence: CASSLGGSSGANVLTF. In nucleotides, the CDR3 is TGTGCCAGCAGCTTGGGGGGGTCCTCTGGGGCCAACGTCCTGACTTTC. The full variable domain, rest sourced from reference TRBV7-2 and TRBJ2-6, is GAGVSQSPSNKVTEKGKDVELRCDPISGHTALYWYRQSLGQGLEFLIYFQGNSAPDKSGLPSDRFSAERTGGSVSTLTIQRTQQEDSAVYLCASSLGGSSGANVLTFGAGSRLTVL.

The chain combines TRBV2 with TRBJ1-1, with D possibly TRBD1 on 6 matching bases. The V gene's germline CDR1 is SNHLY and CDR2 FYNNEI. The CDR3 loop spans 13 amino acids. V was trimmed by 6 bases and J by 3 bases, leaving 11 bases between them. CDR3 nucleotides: TGTGCCAGCAGATACAGGGTCGACACTGAAGCTTTCTTT. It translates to CASRYRVDTEAFF.

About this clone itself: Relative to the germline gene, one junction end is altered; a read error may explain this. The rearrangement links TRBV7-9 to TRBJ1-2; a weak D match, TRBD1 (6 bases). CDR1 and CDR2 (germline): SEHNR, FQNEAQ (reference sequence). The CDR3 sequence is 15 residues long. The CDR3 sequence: CSSSSLGQTLYGYTF. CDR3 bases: TGTTCCAGCAGCTCGCTTGGACAGACCCTCTATGGCTACACCTTC. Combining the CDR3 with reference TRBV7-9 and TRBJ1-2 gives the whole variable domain DTGVSQNPRHKITKRGQNVTFRCDPISEHNRLYWYRQTLGQGPEFLTYFQNEAQLEKSRLLSDRFSAERPKGSFSTLEIQRTEQGDSAMYLCSSSSLGQTLYGYTFGSGTRLTVV.

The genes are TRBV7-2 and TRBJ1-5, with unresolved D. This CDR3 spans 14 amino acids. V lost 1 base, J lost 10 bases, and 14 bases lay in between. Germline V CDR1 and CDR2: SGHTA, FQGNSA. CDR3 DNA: TGTGCCAGCAGCTTAGGAGTCCAAGTTCGACCCCAGCATTTT. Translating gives CASSLGVQVRPQHF.

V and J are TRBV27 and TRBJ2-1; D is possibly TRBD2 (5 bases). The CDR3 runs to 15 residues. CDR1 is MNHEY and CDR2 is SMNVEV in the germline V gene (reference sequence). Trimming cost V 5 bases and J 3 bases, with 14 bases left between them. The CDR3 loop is CASSPDLGIYNEQFF. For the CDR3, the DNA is TGTGCCAGCAGTCCGGACCTCGGGATCTACAATGAGCAGTTCTTC.

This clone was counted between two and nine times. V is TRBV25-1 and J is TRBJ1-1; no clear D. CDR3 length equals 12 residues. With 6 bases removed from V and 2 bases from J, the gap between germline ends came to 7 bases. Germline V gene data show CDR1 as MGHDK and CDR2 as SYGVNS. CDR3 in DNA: TGTGCCAGCAGCCCTCCTAACACTGAAGCTTTCTTT. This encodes CASSPPNTEAFF.

CDR3 sequence (DNA): TGTGCCAGCAGTGAAGTGGGAGGGCTAAGCGAGCAGTACTTC. Translated, it gives CASSEVGGLSEQYF. The chain uses TRBV6-1 and TRBJ2-5; TRBD2 matches 7 bases. The DNA end is more similar to TRBJ2-7, so the J call may be wrong. Germline CDR1 is MNHNS and CDR2 is SASEGT. The length of the CDR3 is 14 residues.

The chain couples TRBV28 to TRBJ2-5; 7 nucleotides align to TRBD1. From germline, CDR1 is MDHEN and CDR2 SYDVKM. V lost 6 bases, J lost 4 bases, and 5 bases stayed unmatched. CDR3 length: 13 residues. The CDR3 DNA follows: TGTGCCAGCAGGCGACAGGGTGTAGAGACCCAGTACTTC. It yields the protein CASRRQGVETQYF.

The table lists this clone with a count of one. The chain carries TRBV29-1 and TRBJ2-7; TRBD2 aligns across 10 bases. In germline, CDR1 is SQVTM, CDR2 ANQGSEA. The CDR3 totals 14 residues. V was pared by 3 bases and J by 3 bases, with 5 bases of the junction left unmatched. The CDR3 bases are TGCAGCGTTGATGGGCTAGCGGGAGTCTACGAGCAGTACTTC. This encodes CSVDGLAGVYEQYF.